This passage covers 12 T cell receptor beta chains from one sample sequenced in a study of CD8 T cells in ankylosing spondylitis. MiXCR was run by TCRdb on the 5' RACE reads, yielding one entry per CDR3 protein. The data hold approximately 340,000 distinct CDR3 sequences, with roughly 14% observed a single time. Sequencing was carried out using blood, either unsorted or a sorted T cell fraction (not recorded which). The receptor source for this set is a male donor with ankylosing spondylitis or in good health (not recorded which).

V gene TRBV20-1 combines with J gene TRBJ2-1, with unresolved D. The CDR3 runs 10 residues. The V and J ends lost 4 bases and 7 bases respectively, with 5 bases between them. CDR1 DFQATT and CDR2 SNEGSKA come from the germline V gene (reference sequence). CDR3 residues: CSANRNEQFF. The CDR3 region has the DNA TGCAGTGCTAACCGGAATGAGCAGTTCTTC.

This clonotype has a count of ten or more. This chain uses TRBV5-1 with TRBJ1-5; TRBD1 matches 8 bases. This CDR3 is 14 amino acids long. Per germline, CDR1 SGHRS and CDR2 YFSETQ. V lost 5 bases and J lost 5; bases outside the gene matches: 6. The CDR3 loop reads CASSLTGGDQPQHF. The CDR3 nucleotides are TGCGCCAGCAGTTTAACAGGGGGGGATCAGCCCCAGCATTTT.

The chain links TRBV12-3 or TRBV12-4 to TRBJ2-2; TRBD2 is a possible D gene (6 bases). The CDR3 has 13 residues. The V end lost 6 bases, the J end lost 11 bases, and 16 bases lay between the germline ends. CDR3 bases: TGTGCCAGCAGCCCGACAGCGCGGGGCGAGCTGTTTTTT. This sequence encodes CASSPTARGELFF.

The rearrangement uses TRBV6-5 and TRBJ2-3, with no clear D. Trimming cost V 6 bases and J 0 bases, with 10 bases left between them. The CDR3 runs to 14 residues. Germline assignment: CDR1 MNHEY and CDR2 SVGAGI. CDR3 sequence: CASRSTRSTDTQYF. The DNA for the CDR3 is TGTGCCAGCAGGTCTACCCGAAGCACAGATACGCAGTATTTT.

The CDR3, as DNA: TGTGCCAGTAGTGCAGGGTCATCGCCTAGCACAGATACGCAGTATTTT. This codes for CASSAGSSPSTDTQYF. J is TRBJ2-3 and V is TRBV19; D might be TRBD1 (5 bases). The V gene lost 5 bases and the J gene lost 0 bases, with 15 bases spanning the gap. The CDR3 has 16 residues. Germline V CDR1 and CDR2: LNHDA, SQIVND (reference sequence).

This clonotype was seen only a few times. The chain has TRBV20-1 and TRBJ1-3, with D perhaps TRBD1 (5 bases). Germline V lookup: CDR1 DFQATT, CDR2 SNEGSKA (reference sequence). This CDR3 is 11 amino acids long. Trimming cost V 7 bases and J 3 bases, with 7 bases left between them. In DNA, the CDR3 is TGCAGTGTTCAGGGTGGAAACACCATATATTTT. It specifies CSVQGGNTIYF.

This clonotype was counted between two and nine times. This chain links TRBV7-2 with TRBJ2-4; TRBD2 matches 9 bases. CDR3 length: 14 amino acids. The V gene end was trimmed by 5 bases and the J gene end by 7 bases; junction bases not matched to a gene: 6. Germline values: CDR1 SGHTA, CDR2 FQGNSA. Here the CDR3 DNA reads TGTGCCAGCAGCCATATAGCGGGAGTCAACATTCAGTACTTC. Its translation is CASSHIAGVNIQYF.

In DNA, the CDR3 is TGTGCCAGCAGCTTTGAGGGACTCATTACCGAGGAGCAGTTCTTC. Its translation: CASSFEGLITEEQFF. The rearrangement joins TRBV11-2 to TRBJ2-1, with D perhaps matching TRBD2 (6 bases). The germline gives CDR1 SGHAT, CDR2 FQNNGV. The V gene lost 3 bases and the J gene lost 10 bases, with 19 bases spanning the gap. This CDR3 spans 15 amino acids.

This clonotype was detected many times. Written as DNA, the CDR3 is TGTGCCAGCAGTTACTCGGCGGACACTGAAGCTTTCTTT. As protein: CASSYSADTEAFF. This sequence joins TRBV6-6 and TRBJ1-1; no clear D gene. The V and J ends lost 0 bases and 3 bases respectively, with 5 bases between them. The V gene's germline CDR1 is MNHNY and CDR2 SVGAGI (reference sequence). The CDR3 is 13 residues long.

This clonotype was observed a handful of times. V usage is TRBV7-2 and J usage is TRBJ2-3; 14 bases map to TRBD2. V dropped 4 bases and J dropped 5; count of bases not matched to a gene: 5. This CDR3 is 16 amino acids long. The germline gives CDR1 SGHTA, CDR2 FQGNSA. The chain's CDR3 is CASSSKTSGRGDTQYF. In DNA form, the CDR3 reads TGTGCCAGCAGCTCCAAGACTAGCGGGAGGGGAGATACGCAGTATTTT.

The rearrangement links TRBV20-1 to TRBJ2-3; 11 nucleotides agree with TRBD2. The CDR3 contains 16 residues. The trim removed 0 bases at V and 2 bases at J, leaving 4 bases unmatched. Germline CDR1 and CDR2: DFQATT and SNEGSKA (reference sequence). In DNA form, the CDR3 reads TGCAGTGCTAGAGATACTAGCGGGGGCCTCACAGATACGCAGTATTTT. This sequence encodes CSARDTSGGLTDTQYF.

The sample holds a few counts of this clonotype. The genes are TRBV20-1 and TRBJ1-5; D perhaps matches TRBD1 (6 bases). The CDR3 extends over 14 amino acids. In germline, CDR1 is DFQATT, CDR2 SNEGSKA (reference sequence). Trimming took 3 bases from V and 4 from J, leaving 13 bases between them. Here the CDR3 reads CSASGHRANQPQHF. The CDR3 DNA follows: TGCAGTGCTAGTGGTCACAGGGCAAATCAGCCCCAGCATTTT.